The 17 T cell receptor beta chains reported below all come from one sample, sequenced in a study of CD8+ T cells in alopecia areata. Reverse transcribed after extraction, RNA yielded cDNA as the sequencing template. Profiling relied on immunoSEQ multiplex PCR, and the TCRdb table lists in-frame clones only, not all of them. The sample shows tens of thousands of clones, 29% of them seen only once. The treatment denotes: oral pan-JAK inhibitor, 5-10 mg twice daily. Specimen: CD8+ T cells sorted from blood, collected at week 4, from a patient treated with tofacitinib. The origin of the receptors is a human donor with alopecia areata.

The chain combines TRBV29-1 with TRBJ2-7, with D perhaps being TRBD1 or TRBD2 (5 bases each). Deletions cut 3 bases from V and 3 bases from J, with 12 bases between. The germline V gene has CDR1 SQVTM and CDR2 ANQGSEA. The CDR3 totals 13 residues. The CDR3 DNA is TGCAGCGTTGAGTCCGGGACCGTCTACGAGCAGTACTTC. Translation: CSVESGTVYEQYF.

DNA of the CDR3: TGCAGCGCCGGAGAGAGCTCTGGAAACACCATATATTTT. Translating it yields CSAGESSGNTIYF. V is TRBV29-1 and J is TRBJ1-3; D is uncertain. The germline V gene has CDR1 SQVTM and CDR2 ANQGSEA. The CDR3 runs to 13 residues. V was cut by 7 bases and J by 0 bases, with 10 bases left in between.

The J gene is TRBJ2-7, the V gene TRBV29-1, with unresolved D. CDR1 and CDR2 from the germline V gene are SQVTM and ANQGSEA. This CDR3 is built from 13 residues. Between the trimmed V and J ends, which lost 4 bases and 0 bases, there was a span of 10 bases. The CDR3 loop is CSVVSGNSYEQYF. Written as DNA, the CDR3 is TGCAGCGTTGTATCTGGGAACTCCTACGAGCAGTACTTC.

This sequence joins TRBV5-1 and TRBJ1-2, with D uncertain. Germline V gene lookup returns CDR1 SGHRS and CDR2 YFSETQ. V lost 1 base, J lost 5 bases, and 15 bases lay in between. The CDR3 has 15 amino acids. The DNA of the CDR3 is TGCGCCAGCAGCTTGAGCCGTGGATCATGGTATGGCTACACCTTC. Amino acid sequence: CASSLSRGSWYGYTF.

The chain uses TRBV14 and TRBJ2-7; D might be TRBD1 or TRBD2, each matching 5 bases. Germline V gives CDR1 SGHDN, CDR2 FVKESK. CDR3 size: 13 residues. The V end was cut by 5 bases, the J end by 3 bases, with 11 bases between. CDR3 nucleotide sequence: TGTGCCAGCAGCGCCGGGACGTACTACGAGCAGTACTTC. This codes for CASSAGTYYEQYF.

V usage is TRBV15 and J usage is TRBJ2-5; D uncertain. Trimming took off 4 bases at V and 3 bases at J, with 9 bases between the two ends. Germline V gives CDR1 LNHNV, CDR2 YYDKDF (reference sequence). This CDR3 region has 13 residues. The CDR3 loop is CATSIKIEETQYF. DNA for the CDR3: TGTGCCACCAGCATTAAAATAGAAGAGACCCAGTACTTC.

This clone has at least ten counts. The chain employs TRBV7-9 and TRBJ2-3; tentatively, D is TRBD2 (6 bases). This CDR3 comprises 16 residues. Germline V gene sequence: CDR1 SEHNR, CDR2 FQNEAQ (reference sequence). V shed 2 bases and J shed 3 bases, with 15 bases lying between them. The CDR3 region is CASSLTGLAYTDTQYF. CDR3 in DNA: TGTGCCAGCAGCTTAACGGGCCTAGCGTATACAGATACGCAGTATTTT.

The chain has TRBV18 and TRBJ2-1; no clear D gene. V was trimmed by 1 base and J by 7 bases, leaving 17 bases between them. This CDR3 contains 16 residues. Germline lookup yields CDR1 KGHSH and CDR2 LQKENI. In DNA form, the CDR3 reads TGTGCCAGCTCACCACAATTACCAGGCCACGTGAATGAGCAGTTCTTC. The encoded protein is CASSPQLPGHVNEQFF.

V usage is TRBV7-9 and J usage is TRBJ2-7; no firm D call. CDR1 is SEHNR and CDR2 is FQNEAQ in the germline V gene (reference sequence). The V gene lost 5 bases and the J gene lost 4 bases, with 6 bases spanning the gap. The CDR3 has 11 amino acids. The CDR3 loop reads CASSRTYEQYF. The DNA of the CDR3 is TGTGCCAGCAGCCGAACTTACGAGCAGTACTTC.

The genes are TRBV29-1 and TRBJ2-2, with D unclear. Per germline, CDR1 SQVTM and CDR2 ANQGSEA. The CDR3 consists of 13 residues. V was pared by 6 bases and J by 1 base, with 9 bases between. CDR3 region: CSVTPQNTGELFF. In DNA, the CDR3 is TGCAGCGTCACTCCTCAGAACACCGGGGAGCTGTTTTTT.

This chain connects TRBV4-1 to TRBJ2-7, with 13 bases matching TRBD2. Germline-derived CDR1 and CDR2 are MGHRA and YSYEKL. V dropped 3 bases and J dropped 0; count of bases not matched to a gene: 2. This CDR3 contains 16 residues. Here the CDR3 DNA reads TGCGCCAGCAGCCAGGGACTAGCGGGAAGCTCCTACGAGCAGTACTTC. Encoded protein: CASSQGLAGSSYEQYF.

V gene TRBV6-1 combines with J gene TRBJ1-5; a weak D match, TRBD1 (5 bases). Trimming cost V 5 bases and J 5 bases, with 10 bases left between them. The germline gives CDR1 MNHNS, CDR2 SASEGT. The CDR3 extends over 13 amino acids. DNA of the CDR3: TGTGCCAGCAGTCGGGACTACTATCAGCCCCAGCATTTT. Translating it yields CASSRDYYQPQHF.

The chain carries TRBV5-4 and TRBJ2-5; no reliable D call. The CDR3 extends over 15 amino acids. V lost 3 bases and J lost 1, with 13 bases in between. Germline V gives CDR1 SGHNT, CDR2 YYREEE (reference sequence). The CDR3 DNA reads as TGTGCCAGCAGCTCTCCCGTTGGTTTCCAAGAGACCCAGTACTTC. It encodes CASSSPVGFQETQYF.

This clone has a handful of counts. Here the CDR3 reads CAWSAGQGMNTEAFF. Here the CDR3 DNA reads TGTGCCTGGAGTGCGGGACAGGGCATGAACACTGAAGCTTTCTTT. The chain carries TRBV30 and TRBJ1-1; TRBD1 matches 9 bases. From germline, CDR1 is GTSNPN and CDR2 SVGIG (reference sequence). Trimming removed 1 base from V and 0 bases from J; junction bases left unmatched: 3. The CDR3 loop spans 15 amino acids.

V and J are TRBV29-1 and TRBJ2-1; a weak D match, TRBD2 (6 bases). The CDR3 consists of 12 residues. Trimming removed 7 bases from V and 7 bases from J, with 14 bases in between. CDR1 is SQVTM and CDR2 is ANQGSEA in the germline V gene. In DNA form, the CDR3 reads TGCAGCGCCGAAAGGAGGGATAATGAGCAGTTCTTC. Translation: CSAERRDNEQFF.

The chain employs TRBV10-3 and TRBJ2-2; 7 nucleotides match TRBD2. Unmatched junction bases numbered 7, after V lost 8 bases and J lost 7 bases. Germline V CDR1 and CDR2: ENHRY, SYGVKD. The CDR3 extends over 13 amino acids. CDR3 loop: CAIAASGGGELFF. In DNA, the CDR3 is TGTGCCATCGCGGCATCGGGGGGCGGGGAGCTGTTTTTT.

CDR3 in amino acids: CASSYSRTGHDEQYF. As DNA, the CDR3 is TGTGCCAGCAGTTACTCGAGGACAGGGCATGACGAGCAGTACTTC. The rearrangement links TRBV6-5 to TRBJ2-7, with 8 bases identical to TRBD1. From germline, CDR1 is MNHEY and CDR2 SVGAGI. The trim removed 0 bases at V and 5 bases at J, leaving 6 bases unmatched. This CDR3 spans 15 amino acids.